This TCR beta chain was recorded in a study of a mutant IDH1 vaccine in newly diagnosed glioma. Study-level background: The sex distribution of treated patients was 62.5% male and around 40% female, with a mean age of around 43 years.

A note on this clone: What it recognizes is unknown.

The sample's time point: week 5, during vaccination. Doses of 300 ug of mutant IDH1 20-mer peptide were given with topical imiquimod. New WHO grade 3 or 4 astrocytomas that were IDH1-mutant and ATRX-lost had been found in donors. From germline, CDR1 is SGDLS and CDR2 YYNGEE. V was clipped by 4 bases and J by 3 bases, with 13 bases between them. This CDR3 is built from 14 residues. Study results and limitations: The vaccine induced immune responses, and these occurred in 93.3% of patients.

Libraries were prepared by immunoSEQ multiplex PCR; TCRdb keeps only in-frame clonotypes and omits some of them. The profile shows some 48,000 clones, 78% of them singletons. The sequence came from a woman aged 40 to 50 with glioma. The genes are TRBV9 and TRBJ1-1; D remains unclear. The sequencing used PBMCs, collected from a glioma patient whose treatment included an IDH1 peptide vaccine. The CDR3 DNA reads TGTGCCAGCAGCATGGAGGGCCAGGACACTGAAGCTTTCTTT. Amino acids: CASSMEGQDTEAFF.